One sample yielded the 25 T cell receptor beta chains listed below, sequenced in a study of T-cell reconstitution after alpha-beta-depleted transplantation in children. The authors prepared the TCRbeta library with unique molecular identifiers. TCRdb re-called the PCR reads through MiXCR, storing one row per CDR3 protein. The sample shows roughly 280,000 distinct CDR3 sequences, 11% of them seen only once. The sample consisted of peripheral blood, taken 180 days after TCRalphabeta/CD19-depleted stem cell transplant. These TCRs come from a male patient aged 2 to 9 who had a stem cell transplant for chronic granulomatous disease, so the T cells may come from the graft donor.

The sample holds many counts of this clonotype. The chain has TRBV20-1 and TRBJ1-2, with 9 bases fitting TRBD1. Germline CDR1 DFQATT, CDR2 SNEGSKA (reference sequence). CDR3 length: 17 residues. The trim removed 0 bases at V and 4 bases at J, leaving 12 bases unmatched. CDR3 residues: CSARDRVLGTGFYGYTF. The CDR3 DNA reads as TGCAGTGCTAGAGATAGAGTCTTGGGGACAGGGTTCTATGGCTACACCTTC.

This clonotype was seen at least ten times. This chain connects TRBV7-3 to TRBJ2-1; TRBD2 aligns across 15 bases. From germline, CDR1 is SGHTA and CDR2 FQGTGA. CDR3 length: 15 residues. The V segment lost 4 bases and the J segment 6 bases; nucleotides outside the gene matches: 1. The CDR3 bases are TGTGCCAGCAGCTCGGGACTAGCGGGAGGCAATGAGCAGTTCTTC. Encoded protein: CASSSGLAGGNEQFF.

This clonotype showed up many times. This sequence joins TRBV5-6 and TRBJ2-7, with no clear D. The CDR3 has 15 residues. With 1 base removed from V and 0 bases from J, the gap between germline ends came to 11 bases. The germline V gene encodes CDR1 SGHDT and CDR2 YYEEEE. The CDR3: CASSLFARGSYEQYF. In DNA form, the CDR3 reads TGTGCCAGCAGCTTGTTTGCACGAGGCTCCTACGAGCAGTACTTC. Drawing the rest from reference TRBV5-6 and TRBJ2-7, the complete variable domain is DAGVTQSPTHLIKTRGQQVTLRCSPKSGHDTVSWYQQALGQGPQFIFQYYEEEERQRGNFPDRFSGHQFPNYSSELNVNALLLGDSALYLCASSLFARGSYEQYFGPGTRLTVT.

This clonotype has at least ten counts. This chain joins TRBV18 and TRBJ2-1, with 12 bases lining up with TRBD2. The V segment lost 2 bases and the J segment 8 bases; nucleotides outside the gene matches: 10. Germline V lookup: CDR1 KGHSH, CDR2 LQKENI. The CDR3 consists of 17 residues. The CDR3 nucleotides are TGTGCCAGCTCACCATTGGCTAGCGGGAGGGCAGTCGATGAGCAGTTCTTC. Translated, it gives CASSPLASGRAVDEQFF.

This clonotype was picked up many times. The CDR3 DNA is TGCGCCAGCAGCTTGGACGGGAGCTCTGGGGCCAACGTCCTGACTTTC. Protein: CASSLDGSSGANVLTF. The rearrangement uses TRBV5-1 and TRBJ2-6, with a tentative D call TRBD2 (6 bases). Looked up from germline, CDR1 is SGHRS and CDR2 is YFSETQ. Trimming took 0 bases from V and 0 from J, leaving 7 bases between them. The CDR3 runs to 16 residues.

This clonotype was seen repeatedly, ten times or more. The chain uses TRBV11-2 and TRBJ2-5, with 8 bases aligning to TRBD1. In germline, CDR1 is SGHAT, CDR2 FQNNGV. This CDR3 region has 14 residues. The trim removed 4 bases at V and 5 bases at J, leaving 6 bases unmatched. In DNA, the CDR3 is TGTGCCAGCAGCTCATCAGGGGGCCCGGAGACCCAGTACTTC. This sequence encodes CASSSSGGPETQYF.

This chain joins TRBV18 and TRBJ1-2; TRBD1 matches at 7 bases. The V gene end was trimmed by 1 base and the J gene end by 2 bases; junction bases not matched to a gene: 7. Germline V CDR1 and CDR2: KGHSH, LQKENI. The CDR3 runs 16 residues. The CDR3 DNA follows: TGTGCCAGCTCACCACTGACAGGGAAAGAAAACTATGGCTACACCTTC. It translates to CASSPLTGKENYGYTF.

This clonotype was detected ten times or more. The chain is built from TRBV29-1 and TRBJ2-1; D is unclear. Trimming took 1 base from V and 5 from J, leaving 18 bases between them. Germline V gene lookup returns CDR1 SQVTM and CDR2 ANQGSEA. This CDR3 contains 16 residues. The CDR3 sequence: CSVEGQEKSPDNEQFF. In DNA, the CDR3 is TGCAGCGTTGAAGGCCAGGAAAAAAGCCCCGACAATGAGCAGTTCTTC.

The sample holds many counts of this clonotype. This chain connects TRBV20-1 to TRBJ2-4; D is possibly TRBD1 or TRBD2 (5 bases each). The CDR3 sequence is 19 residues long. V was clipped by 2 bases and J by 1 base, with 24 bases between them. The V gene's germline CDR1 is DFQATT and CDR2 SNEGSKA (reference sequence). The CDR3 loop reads CSARLRAQGKAGAKNIQYF. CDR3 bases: TGCAGTGCTAGATTGAGGGCGCAGGGAAAAGCAGGGGCCAAAAACATTCAGTACTTC.

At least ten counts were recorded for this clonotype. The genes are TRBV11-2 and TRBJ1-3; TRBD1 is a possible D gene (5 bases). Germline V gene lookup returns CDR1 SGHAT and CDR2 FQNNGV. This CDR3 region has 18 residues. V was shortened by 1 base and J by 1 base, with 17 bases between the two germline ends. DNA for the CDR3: TGTGCCAGCAGCTTAGTGGGACCTCGGGCGGCTTCTGGAAACACCATATATTTT. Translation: CASSLVGPRAASGNTIYF.

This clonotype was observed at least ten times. CDR3 amino acids: CASSQGGYDEQYF. For the CDR3, the DNA is TGTGCCAGCAGCCAAGGGGGCTACGACGAGCAGTACTTC. This sequence joins TRBV7-9 and TRBJ2-7; 7 bases agree with TRBD1. The CDR3 is 13 amino acids. V was pared by 5 bases and J by 5 bases, with 6 bases of the junction left unmatched. CDR1 is SEHNR and CDR2 is FQNEAQ in the germline V gene (reference sequence).

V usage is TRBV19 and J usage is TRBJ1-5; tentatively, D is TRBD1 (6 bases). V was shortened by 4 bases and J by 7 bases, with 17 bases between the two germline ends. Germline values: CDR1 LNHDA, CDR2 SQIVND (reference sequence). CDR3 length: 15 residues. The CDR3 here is CASSRGSGGRQPQHF. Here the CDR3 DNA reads TGTGCCAGTAGTAGGGGTTCGGGGGGCCGACAGCCCCAGCATTTT.

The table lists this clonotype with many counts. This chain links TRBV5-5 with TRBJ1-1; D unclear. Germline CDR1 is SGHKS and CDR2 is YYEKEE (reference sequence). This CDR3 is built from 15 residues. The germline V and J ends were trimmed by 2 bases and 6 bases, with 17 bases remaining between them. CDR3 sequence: CASSFSPPIDPEAFF. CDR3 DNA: TGTGCCAGCAGCTTTTCCCCCCCTATCGACCCTGAAGCTTTCTTT.

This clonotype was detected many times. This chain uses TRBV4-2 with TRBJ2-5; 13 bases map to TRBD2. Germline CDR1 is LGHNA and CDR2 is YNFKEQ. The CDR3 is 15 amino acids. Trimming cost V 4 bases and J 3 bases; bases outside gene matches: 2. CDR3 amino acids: CASSPGTSGKETQYF. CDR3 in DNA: TGTGCCAGCAGCCCCGGGACTAGCGGGAAAGAGACCCAGTACTTC.

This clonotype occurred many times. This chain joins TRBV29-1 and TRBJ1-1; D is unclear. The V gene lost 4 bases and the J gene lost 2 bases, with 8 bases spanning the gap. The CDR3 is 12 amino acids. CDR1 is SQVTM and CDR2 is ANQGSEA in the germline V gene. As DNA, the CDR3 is TGCAGCGTTGGTGGGATAAACACTGAAGCTTTCTTT. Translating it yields CSVGGINTEAFF.

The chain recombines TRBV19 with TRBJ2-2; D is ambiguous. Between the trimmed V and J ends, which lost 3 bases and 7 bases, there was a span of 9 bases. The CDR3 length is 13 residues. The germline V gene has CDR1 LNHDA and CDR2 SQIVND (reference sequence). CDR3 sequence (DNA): TGTGCCAGTAGTATTCTCTCGGGCGGGGAGCTGTTTTTT. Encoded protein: CASSILSGGELFF.

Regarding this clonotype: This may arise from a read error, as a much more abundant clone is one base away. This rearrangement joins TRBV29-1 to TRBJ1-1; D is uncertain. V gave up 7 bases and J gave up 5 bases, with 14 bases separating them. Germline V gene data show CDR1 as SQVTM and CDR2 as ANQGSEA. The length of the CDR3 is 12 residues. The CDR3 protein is CSAQVPGTEAFF. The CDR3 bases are TGCAGCGCCCAAGTGCCGGGAACTGAAGCTTTCTTT.

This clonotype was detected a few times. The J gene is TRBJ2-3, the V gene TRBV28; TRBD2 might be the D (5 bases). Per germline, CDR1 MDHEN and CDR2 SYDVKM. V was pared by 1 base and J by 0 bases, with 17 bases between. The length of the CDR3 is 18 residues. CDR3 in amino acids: CASSLFPGSASSTDTQYF. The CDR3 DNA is TGTGCCAGCAGTTTATTTCCGGGGAGCGCTTCTAGCACAGATACGCAGTATTTT.

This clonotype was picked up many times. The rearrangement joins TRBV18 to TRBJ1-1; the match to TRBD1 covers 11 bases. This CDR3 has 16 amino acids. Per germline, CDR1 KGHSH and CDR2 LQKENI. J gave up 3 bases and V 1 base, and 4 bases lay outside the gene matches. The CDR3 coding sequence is TGTGCCAGCTCACCACTAGGACAGGGGGCACACACTGAAGCTTTCTTT. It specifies CASSPLGQGAHTEAFF.

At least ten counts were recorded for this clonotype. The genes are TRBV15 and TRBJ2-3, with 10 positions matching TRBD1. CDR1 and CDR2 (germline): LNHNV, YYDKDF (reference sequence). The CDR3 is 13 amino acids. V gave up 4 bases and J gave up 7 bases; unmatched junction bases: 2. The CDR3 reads CATSMGQGYTQYF. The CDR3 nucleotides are TGTGCCACCAGCATGGGACAGGGGTATACGCAGTATTTT.

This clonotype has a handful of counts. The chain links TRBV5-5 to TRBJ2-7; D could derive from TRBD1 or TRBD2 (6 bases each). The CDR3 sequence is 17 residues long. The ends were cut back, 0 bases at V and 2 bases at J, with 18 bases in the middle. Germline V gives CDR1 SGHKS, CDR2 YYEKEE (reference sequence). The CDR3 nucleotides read TGTGCCAGCAGCTTGGACAGGGCGGGAACTAGCCCCTACGAGCAGTACTTC. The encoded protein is CASSLDRAGTSPYEQYF.

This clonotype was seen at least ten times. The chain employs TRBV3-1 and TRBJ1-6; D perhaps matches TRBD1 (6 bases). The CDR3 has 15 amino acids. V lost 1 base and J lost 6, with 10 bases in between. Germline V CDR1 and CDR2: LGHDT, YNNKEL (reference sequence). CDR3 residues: CASSQGQATNSPLHF. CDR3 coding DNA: TGTGCCAGCAGCCAAGGACAGGCGACTAATTCACCCCTCCACTTT.

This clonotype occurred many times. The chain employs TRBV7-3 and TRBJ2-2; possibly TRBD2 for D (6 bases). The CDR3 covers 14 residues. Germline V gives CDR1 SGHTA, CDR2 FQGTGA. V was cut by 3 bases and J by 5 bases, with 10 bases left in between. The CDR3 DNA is TGTGCCAGCAGCTTGACGGGGGAGACCGGGGAGCTGTTTTTT. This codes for CASSLTGETGELFF.

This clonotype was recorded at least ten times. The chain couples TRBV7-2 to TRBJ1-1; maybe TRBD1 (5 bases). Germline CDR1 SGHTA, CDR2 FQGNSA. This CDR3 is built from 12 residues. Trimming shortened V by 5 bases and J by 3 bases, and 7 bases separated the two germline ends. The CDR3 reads CASSQGDTEAFF. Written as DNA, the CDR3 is TGTGCCAGCAGCCAGGGTGACACTGAAGCTTTCTTT. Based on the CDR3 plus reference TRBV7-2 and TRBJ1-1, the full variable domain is GAGVSQSPSNKVTEKGKDVELRCDPISGHTALYWYRQSLGQGLEFLIYFQGNSAPDKSGLPSDRFSAERTGGSVSTLTIQRTQQEDSAVYLCASSQGDTEAFFGQGTRLTVV.

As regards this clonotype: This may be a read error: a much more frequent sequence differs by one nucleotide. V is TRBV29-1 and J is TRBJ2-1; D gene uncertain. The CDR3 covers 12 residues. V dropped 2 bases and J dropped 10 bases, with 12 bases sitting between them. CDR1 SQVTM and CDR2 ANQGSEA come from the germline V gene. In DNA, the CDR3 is TGCAGCGTTGAAAACGATGTCGGAGAGCAGTTCTTC. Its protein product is CSVENDVGEQFF.